This T cell receptor (beta chain) is drawn from a study of blood T cell repertoires in COVID-19. Study overall: The study drew acute and convalescent COVID-19 samples from the United States, Italy and Spain. T cells, B-cell-depleted T cells, or PBMCs provided the cDNA or gDNA that served as material.

This clone showed up just once. Original processing methods: Reference gene primers were amplified, and this amplification served to estimate nucleated cell counts. Method: immunoSEQ multiplex PCR; TCRdb's copy keeps in-frame clones and lacks some. That table furnishes V, J and clone size, whereas the DNA furnished D and trimming. Among 200,000 to 250,000 clones listed, around 84% were seen once. Germline assignment: CDR1 SGHNT and CDR2 YENEEA. Trimming cost V 5 bases and J 6 bases, with 11 bases left between them. There are 12 residues in the CDR3. The sequencing input was peripheral blood. The V and J genes are TRBV11-3 and TRBJ2-7, with D perhaps TRBD2 (5 bases). The sequence was obtained from a man aged 50-60 years with acute or convalescent COVID-19. CDR3 residues: CASSPRDSEQYF. CDR3 coding DNA: TGTGCCAGCAGCCCCCGGGATAGCGAGCAGTACTTC.